The 31 T cell receptor beta chains below were found in one sample sequenced in a study of T cells after yellow fever vaccination. TCRdb re-called the 5' RACE reads with MiXCR, one entry per CDR3 protein. The profile shows over 35,000 distinct CDR3 sequences, 5% to 7% of them singletons. This material consisted of PBMCs, either bulk or a sorted T-cell subset (CD4+, CD8+, memory, or dextramer-sorted; not recorded which), taken 45 days after the yellow fever booster vaccination. The receptor set was obtained from a young man who received the YFV17D yellow fever vaccine.

The V call is TRBV13, the J call TRBJ2-6; D may be TRBD2 (5 bases). The ends were cut back, 2 bases at V and 2 bases at J, with 7 bases in the middle. Germline loops: CDR1 PRHDT, CDR2 FYEKMQ (reference sequence). The CDR3 is 15 residues long. CDR3 DNA: TGTGCCAGCAGCTTACTCGGGGCTGGGGCCAACGTCCTGACTTTC. Encoded protein: CASSLLGAGANVLTF.

Ten or more counts support this clonotype. The chain links TRBV7-8 to TRBJ2-7; D gene ambiguous. The length of the CDR3 is 14 residues. Trimming took 5 bases from V and 0 from J, leaving 11 bases between them. Germline V gene lookup returns CDR1 SGHVS and CDR2 FQNEAQ. The CDR3 sequence is CASSPLFSSYEQYF. DNA for the CDR3: TGTGCCAGCAGCCCCTTATTCAGCTCCTACGAGCAGTACTTC.

The chain links TRBV5-4 to TRBJ1-1, with a weak D call TRBD1 (5 bases). CDR3 length equals 15 residues. The V end lost 2 bases, the J end lost 4 bases, and 15 bases lay between the germline ends. Germline CDR1 reads SGHNT; CDR2 reads YYREEE (reference sequence). The CDR3 region is CASSFGGQGRTEAFF. The DNA for the CDR3 is TGTGCCAGCAGCTTTGGTGGGCAGGGTCGCACTGAAGCTTTCTTT.

The CDR3 region has the DNA TGCAGTGCTGGTCAGGGGGGCGGGAATTCACCCCTCCACTTT. Residues: CSAGQGGGNSPLHF. The chain carries TRBV20-1 and TRBJ1-6; TRBD1 matches 7 bases. Trimming at V came to 5 bases and at J to 7 bases, leaving 8 bases not matched to a gene. Germline-derived CDR1 and CDR2 are DFQATT and SNEGSKA (reference sequence). The length of the CDR3 is 14 residues.

The V call is TRBV19, the J call TRBJ1-6; D unclear. The germline V and J ends were trimmed by 5 bases and 5 bases, with 7 bases remaining between them. This CDR3 comprises 13 residues. Germline CDR1 is LNHDA and CDR2 is SQIVND (reference sequence). The chain's CDR3 is CASSRHNNSPLHF. The CDR3, as DNA: TGTGCCAGTAGTCGTCACAATAATTCACCCCTCCACTTT. The whole variable domain, filled in from reference TRBV19 and TRBJ1-6, reads DGGITQSPKYLFRKEGQNVTLSCEQNLNHDAMYWYRQDPGQGLRLIYYSQIVNDFQKGDIAEGYSVSREKKESFPLTVTSAQKNPTAFYLCASSRHNNSPLHFGNGTRLTVT.

This clonotype has a count of ten or more. V gene TRBV3-1 combines with J gene TRBJ2-6, with D possibly being TRBD2 (7 bases). The CDR3 totals 17 residues. Germline V CDR1 and CDR2: LGHDT, YNNKEL (reference sequence). Trimming took off 0 bases at V and 3 bases at J, with 12 bases between the two ends. CDR3 in amino acids: CASSQDGRGLGANVLTF. CDR3 nucleotide sequence: TGTGCCAGCAGCCAAGATGGGCGGGGGCTTGGGGCCAACGTCCTGACTTTC. Full variable domain (remainder filled in from reference TRBV3-1 and TRBJ2-6): DTAVSQTPKYLVTQMGNDKSIKCEQNLGHDTMYWYKQDSKKFLKIMFSYNNKELIINETVPNRFSPKSPDKAHLNLHINSLELGDSAVYFCASSQDGRGLGANVLTFGAGSRLTVL.

This clonotype was counted ten times or more. The chain uses TRBV5-1 and TRBJ2-2, with D unclear. The CDR3 extends over 14 amino acids. Germline V gives CDR1 SGHRS, CDR2 YFSETQ. Trimming left V 0 bases short and J 1 base short, with 4 bases between. For the CDR3, the DNA is TGCGCCAGCAGCTTGGATTTGAACACCGGGGAGCTGTTTTTT. Its translation: CASSLDLNTGELFF.

This clonotype was seen repeatedly, ten times or more. V usage is TRBV27 and J usage is TRBJ2-7, with 8 nucleotides matching TRBD1. The CDR3 has 15 amino acids. Trimming at V came to 3 bases and at J to 0 bases, leaving 4 bases not matched to a gene. The germline V gene has CDR1 MNHEY and CDR2 SMNVEV (reference sequence). The CDR3 sequence: CASSFGQGSSYEQYF. For the CDR3, the DNA is TGTGCCAGCAGTTTTGGACAGGGAAGCTCCTACGAGCAGTACTTC.

This clonotype was counted many times. This sequence joins TRBV7-2 and TRBJ2-5, with TRBD2 matching over 9 bases. This CDR3 is built from 14 residues. CDR1 SGHTA and CDR2 FQGNSA come from the germline V gene. Germline trimming cut 2 bases from V and 5 bases from J; bases unmatched to any gene: 3. CDR3 amino acids: CASSLLAGYETQYF. CDR3 DNA sequence: TGTGCCAGCAGCTTACTAGCGGGATATGAGACCCAGTACTTC.

CDR3 residues: CAWSILSETQYF. CDR3 nucleotides: TGTGCCTGGAGCATACTCTCGGAGACCCAGTACTTC. The V gene is TRBV30, the J gene TRBJ2-5; D is undetermined. V dropped 3 bases and J dropped 5 bases, with 10 bases sitting between them. The CDR3 totals 12 residues. CDR1 and CDR2 (germline): GTSNPN, SVGIG (reference sequence).

This clonotype was counted at least ten times. The chain uses TRBV27 and TRBJ2-7; 8 bases map to TRBD2. Germline V gives CDR1 MNHEY, CDR2 SMNVEV (reference sequence). The CDR3 sequence is 15 residues long. The V segment lost 2 bases and the J segment 0 bases; nucleotides outside the gene matches: 3. The CDR3 bases are TGTGCCAGCAGTTTAACACTAGCGGTCTCCTACGAGCAGTACTTC. It encodes CASSLTLAVSYEQYF.

The chain couples TRBV12-3 or TRBV12-4 to TRBJ2-3, with 8 bases identical to TRBD2. V lost 5 bases and J lost 6; bases outside the gene matches: 10. This CDR3 comprises 15 residues. CDR3 nucleotide sequence: TGTGCCAGCAGTCCCAGCGGGGGCTTCACGGATACGCAGTATTTT. This codes for CASSPSGGFTDTQYF.

This clonotype came up many times. The chain carries TRBV7-2 and TRBJ2-1; weak D call: TRBD2 (5 bases). The V end was cut by 1 base, the J end by 8 bases, with 9 bases between. There are 13 residues in the CDR3. Per germline, CDR1 SGHTA and CDR2 FQGNSA. CDR3 sequence: CASSLVGGDEQFF. The CDR3, as DNA: TGTGCCAGCAGCTTAGTCGGAGGCGATGAGCAGTTCTTC.

This clonotype was observed a handful of times. V usage is TRBV7-2 and J usage is TRBJ1-5, with 10 bases identical to TRBD1. The CDR3 is made up of 15 amino acids. Germline CDR1 and CDR2: SGHTA and FQGNSA. V lost 7 bases to trimming and J lost 1 base; unmatched junction nucleotides: 4. CDR3 in DNA: TGTGCCAGCACCATGGACAGGGGGAGCAATCAGCCCCAGCATTTT. This encodes CASTMDRGSNQPQHF.

This clonotype was seen repeatedly, ten times or more. The gene calls are TRBV12-3 or TRBV12-4 and TRBJ2-7; 10 bases align to TRBD2. V shed 8 bases and J 2 bases; nucleotides not matched to a gene: 3. The CDR3 loop spans 13 amino acids. The CDR3 DNA follows: TGTGCCAGCGAAACTAGCGGGGCCTACGAGCAGTACTTC. It translates to CASETSGAYEQYF.

This clonotype showed up many times. The V gene is TRBV4-3, the J gene TRBJ2-1, with unresolved D. The CDR3 is made up of 15 amino acids. Trimming left V 4 bases short and J 1 base short, with 11 bases between. Per germline, CDR1 LGHNA and CDR2 YSLEER. Written as DNA, the CDR3 is TGCGCCAGCAGCCGGGGTGGAAGGTCCTACAATGAGCAGTTCTTC. This codes for CASSRGGRSYNEQFF.

This clonotype has at least ten counts. The rearrangement links TRBV20-1 to TRBJ2-3; D unclear. Trimming took off 6 bases at V and 1 base at J, with 14 bases between the two ends. Per germline, CDR1 DFQATT and CDR2 SNEGSKA (reference sequence). This CDR3 has 14 amino acids. The chain's CDR3 is CSARPDTGTDTQYF. The DNA for the CDR3 is TGCAGTGCCCGGCCCGACACTGGCACAGATACGCAGTATTTT.

This clonotype was seen ten or more times. The genes are TRBV20-1 and TRBJ2-5, with 7 bases identical to TRBD1. In germline, CDR1 is DFQATT, CDR2 SNEGSKA (reference sequence). J gave up 3 bases and V 8 bases, and 9 bases lay outside the gene matches. CDR3 length: 13 residues. The CDR3 loop is CSSPRQGKETQYF. DNA for the CDR3: TGCAGTTCCCCTCGACAGGGCAAAGAGACCCAGTACTTC.

The table lists this clonotype with many counts. This rearrangement joins TRBV7-2 to TRBJ2-1; TRBD2 matches 8 bases. This CDR3 spans 15 amino acids. Per the germline V gene, CDR1 is SGHTA and CDR2 is FQGNSA. V was clipped by 5 bases and J by 13 bases; unmatched bases: 16. The CDR3 region is CASSPNAGLGQRQFF. The DNA of the CDR3 is TGTGCCAGCAGCCCAAACGCGGGACTAGGACAACGACAGTTCTTC.

Turning to this clonotype: A read error is possible here, since a much larger clone lies one base away. This chain's CDR3 is CSARDKGMEGPYEQYF. The CDR3 coding sequence is TGCAGTGCTAGAGATAAGGGGATGGAAGGTCCCTACGAGCAGTACTTC. J is TRBJ2-7 and V is TRBV20-1; tentative D call: TRBD1 (5 bases). V was shortened by 0 bases and J by 2 bases, with 17 bases between the two germline ends. Germline V gene lookup returns CDR1 DFQATT and CDR2 SNEGSKA (reference sequence). This CDR3 is built from 16 residues.

The table lists this clonotype with many counts. V and J are TRBV6-2 or TRBV6-3 and TRBJ2-1; D is undetermined. Germline V CDR1 and CDR2: MNHEY, SVGEGT. The CDR3 runs 13 residues. V was clipped by 7 bases and J by 4 bases, with 11 bases between them. CDR3 nucleotides: TGTGCCAGCACCCCGAGGCAATACAATGAGCAGTTCTTC. As protein: CASTPRQYNEQFF.

This clonotype was seen once. This chain connects TRBV28 to TRBJ2-7, with D possibly matching TRBD2 (5 bases). Trimming stripped 8 bases from V and 5 bases from J, with 16 bases between. The CDR3 spans 13 residues. In germline, CDR1 is MDHEN, CDR2 SYDVKM. As DNA, the CDR3 is TGTGCCAGCTCCCGGCGGGCACTCGACGAGCAGTACTTC. This encodes CASSRRALDEQYF.

This clonotype was observed a handful of times. The V and J genes are TRBV9 and TRBJ2-5; the D gene is possibly TRBD1 (5 bases). The ends were cut back, 3 bases at V and 4 bases at J, with 16 bases in the middle. CDR1 SGDLS and CDR2 YYNGEE come from the germline V gene. The CDR3 sequence is 15 residues long. The CDR3 nucleotides read TGTGCCAGCAGCGAAGCCACAGGTGTGGGAGAGACCCAGTACTTC. This gives the protein CASSEATGVGETQYF.

This clonotype was seen a few times. This chain links TRBV3-1 with TRBJ2-3; 13 bases fit TRBD2. Germline values: CDR1 LGHDT, CDR2 YNNKEL (reference sequence). The CDR3 is 15 residues long. V was pared by 6 bases and J by 9 bases, with 9 bases of the junction left unmatched. The CDR3 spells CASSRTSGSAETQYF. CDR3 sequence (DNA): TGTGCCAGCAGTCGGACTAGCGGGAGTGCTGAGACGCAGTATTTT.

This clonotype was seen a few times. The rearrangement joins TRBV7-2 to TRBJ2-3, with 8 positions matching TRBD2. Trimming took 1 base from V and 5 from J; bases not matched to a gene: 8. There are 16 residues in the CDR3. Germline CDR1 reads SGHTA; CDR2 reads FQGNSA. CDR3 region: CASSLVTAGGLDTQYF. The CDR3 DNA reads TGTGCCAGCAGCTTAGTTACGGCGGGAGGATTAGATACGCAGTATTTT. The full variable domain, completed using reference TRBV7-2 and TRBJ2-3, is GAGVSQSPSNKVTEKGKDVELRCDPISGHTALYWYRQSLGQGLEFLIYFQGNSAPDKSGLPSDRFSAERTGGSVSTLTIQRTQQEDSAVYLCASSLVTAGGLDTQYFGPGTRLTVL.

This clonotype was seen ten or more times. The chain is built from TRBV11-2 and TRBJ2-2; D is possibly TRBD1 or TRBD2 (5 bases each). Germline values: CDR1 SGHAT, CDR2 FQNNGV. Trimming shortened V by 3 bases and J by 4 bases, and 12 bases separated the two germline ends. The CDR3 extends over 15 amino acids. CDR3 coding DNA: TGTGCCAGCAGCTTTCTTTTGGGGACCACCGGGGAGCTGTTTTTT. It specifies CASSFLLGTTGELFF.

In its sample, this clonotype was seen many times. The chain recombines TRBV30 with TRBJ2-1, with 11 bases aligning to TRBD2. V lost 1 base and J lost 6; bases outside the gene matches: 2. This CDR3 spans 14 amino acids. CDR1 is GTSNPN and CDR2 is SVGIG in the germline V gene (reference sequence). The CDR3 loop reads CAWSDLAGGNEQFF. In DNA form, the CDR3 reads TGTGCCTGGAGTGATCTAGCGGGAGGCAATGAGCAGTTCTTC.

This clonotype was picked up many times. Here the CDR3 DNA reads TGTGCCAGCAGTGACAAAGCGGGAGTCTTTAATGAGCAGTTCTTC. Encoded protein: CASSDKAGVFNEQFF. The chain couples TRBV6-4 to TRBJ2-1; TRBD2 matches 8 bases. Trimming at V came to 2 bases and at J to 7 bases, leaving 7 bases not matched to a gene. This CDR3 has 15 residues. From germline, CDR1 is MRHNA and CDR2 SNTAGT.

In its sample, this clonotype was seen many times. The rearrangement joins TRBV3-1 to TRBJ2-7; the D gene is possibly TRBD2 (5 bases). The germline CDR1 and CDR2 sequences are LGHDT and YNNKEL (reference sequence). This CDR3 region has 14 residues. Trimming pared 4 bases from V and 1 base from J, leaving 11 bases between. The CDR3 loop reads CASSPHEGSYEQYF. The CDR3 DNA follows: TGTGCCAGCAGCCCCCATGAGGGATCCTACGAGCAGTACTTC.

In its sample, this clonotype was seen many times. This rearrangement joins TRBV3-1 to TRBJ2-5; TRBD2 is a possible D gene (5 bases). Per germline, CDR1 LGHDT and CDR2 YNNKEL (reference sequence). The germline V and J ends were trimmed by 10 bases and 1 base, with 13 bases remaining between them. The CDR3 length is 13 residues. The CDR3 nucleotides read TGTGCCACCGAGCAACTAGGCCAAGAGACCCAGTACTTC. This gives the protein CATEQLGQETQYF.

This clonotype qualifies as medium-sized (0.01 to 0.1%). The rearrangement uses TRBV20-1 and TRBJ2-5; 9 positions agree with TRBD1. V shed 1 base and J 5 bases; nucleotides not matched to a gene: 5. Germline CDR1 reads DFQATT; CDR2 reads SNEGSKA (reference sequence). The CDR3 spans 14 residues. The CDR3 bases are TGCAGTGCTAGAGGAGGACAGGGGTATGAGACCCAGTACTTC. Residues: CSARGGQGYETQYF.